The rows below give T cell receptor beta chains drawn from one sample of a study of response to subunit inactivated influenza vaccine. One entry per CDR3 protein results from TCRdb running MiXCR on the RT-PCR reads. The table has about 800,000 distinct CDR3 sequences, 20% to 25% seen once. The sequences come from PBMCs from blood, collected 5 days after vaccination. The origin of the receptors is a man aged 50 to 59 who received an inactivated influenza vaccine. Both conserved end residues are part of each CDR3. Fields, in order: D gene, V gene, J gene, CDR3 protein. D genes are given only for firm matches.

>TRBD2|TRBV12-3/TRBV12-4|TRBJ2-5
CASSFSGSRETQYF
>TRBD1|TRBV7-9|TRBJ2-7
CASSLGALGQGHEQYF
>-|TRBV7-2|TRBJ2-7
CASSLGSGWIREQYF
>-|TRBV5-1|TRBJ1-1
CASSLAEGRAVEAFF
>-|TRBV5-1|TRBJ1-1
CASSSWGHPNTEAFF
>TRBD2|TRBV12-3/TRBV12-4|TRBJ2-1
CASSPRTRIDEQFF
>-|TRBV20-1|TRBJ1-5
CSARAVGSLIQPQHF
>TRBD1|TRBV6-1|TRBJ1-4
CASGDRGSPISEKLFF
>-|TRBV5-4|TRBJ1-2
CASSLRAGLNYGYTF
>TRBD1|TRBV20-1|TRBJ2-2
CSAFGQGAYTGELFF
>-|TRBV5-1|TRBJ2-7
CASSWTVTHYEQYF
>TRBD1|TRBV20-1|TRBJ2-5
CSARGSGQGVFETQYF
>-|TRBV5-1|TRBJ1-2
CASSFSGGNGYTF
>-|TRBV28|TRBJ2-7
CASKGGAGLSYEQYF
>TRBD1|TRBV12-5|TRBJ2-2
CASGLVPRGPTGANTGELFF
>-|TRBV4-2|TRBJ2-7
CASSRGNAYGTHSYEQYF
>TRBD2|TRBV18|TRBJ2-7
CASSPGTSAVYEQYF
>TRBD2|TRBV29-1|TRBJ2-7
CSVAGTSGIYEQYF
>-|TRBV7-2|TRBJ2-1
CASSPKTWQFF
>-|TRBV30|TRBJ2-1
CAWSGNQMSSYNEQFF
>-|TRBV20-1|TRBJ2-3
CSGVSTDTQYF
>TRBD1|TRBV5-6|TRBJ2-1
CASSLEDRLNNEQFF
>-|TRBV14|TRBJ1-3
CASSPLGPGNTIYF
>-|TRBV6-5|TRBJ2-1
CASSLSLAGEQFF
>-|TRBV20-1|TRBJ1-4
CSATPGSRLNEKLFF
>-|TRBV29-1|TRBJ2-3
CSVKRDSRRDTQYF
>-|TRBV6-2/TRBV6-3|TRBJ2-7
CASSKAAYEQYF
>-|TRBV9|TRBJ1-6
CASSVDGGRSPLHF
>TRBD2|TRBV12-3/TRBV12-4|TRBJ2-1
CASSLAGVIYNEQFF
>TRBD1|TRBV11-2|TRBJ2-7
CASRRQGAYEQYF
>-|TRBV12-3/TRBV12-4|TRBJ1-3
CASSWKGTESSGNTIYF
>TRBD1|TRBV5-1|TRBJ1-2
CASSSSGTGLYTF
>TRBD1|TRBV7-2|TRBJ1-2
CASSLELGTGEGGYTF
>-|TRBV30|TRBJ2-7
CAWSWGLGAAYEQYF
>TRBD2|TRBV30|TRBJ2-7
CAWSVRPSGRISSYEQYF
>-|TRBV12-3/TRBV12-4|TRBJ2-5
CASSARTLETQYF
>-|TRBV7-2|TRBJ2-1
CASSSRLDPYNEQFF
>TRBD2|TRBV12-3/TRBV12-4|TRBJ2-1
CASSASGRTNEQFF
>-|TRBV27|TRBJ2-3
CASSLWDASTDTQYF
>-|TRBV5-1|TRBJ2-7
CASSLAWTDEQYF
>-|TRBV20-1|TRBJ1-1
CSASSRVKTEAFF
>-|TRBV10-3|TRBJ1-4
CAISESGTRNEKLFF
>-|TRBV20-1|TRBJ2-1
CSAIGAAIYNEQFF
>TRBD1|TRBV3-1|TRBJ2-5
CASSQDRTGWAETQYF
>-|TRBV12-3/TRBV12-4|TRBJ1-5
CASSPILGGQPQHF
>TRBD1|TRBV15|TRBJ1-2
CATSSGGYQDRSYYGYTF
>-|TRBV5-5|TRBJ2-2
CASSLEAQPGPGELFF
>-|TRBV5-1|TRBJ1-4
CASSLGPSNRLVGKLFF
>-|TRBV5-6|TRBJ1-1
CASSARQGNEAFF
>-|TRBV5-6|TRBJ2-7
CSSSSMGLRQYF
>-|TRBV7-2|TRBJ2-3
CASSRGASLGDTQYF
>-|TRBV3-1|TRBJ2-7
CASSQRGGRGQAVYEQYF
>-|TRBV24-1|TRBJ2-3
CATSDPRGRDSTDTQYF
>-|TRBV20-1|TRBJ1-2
CSARQPNNYGYTF
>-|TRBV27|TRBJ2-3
CASSLNRDTDTQYF
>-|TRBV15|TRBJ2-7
CATSQGRSYEQYF
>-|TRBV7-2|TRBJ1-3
CASSLVAGAGNTIYF
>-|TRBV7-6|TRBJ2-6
CASSLLPRSGANVLTF
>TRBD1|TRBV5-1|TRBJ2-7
CASSTSPDRLAYEQYF
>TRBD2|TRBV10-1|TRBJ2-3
CASSVSSSGDTQYF